This TCR beta chain appears in the sequencing data of a study of response to subunit inactivated influenza vaccine. Study findings and constraints: It was suggested by the authors that few new T cells are recruited by each seasonal influenza vaccination.

In the case of this clonotype: The antigen remains undetermined.

This CDR3 spans 16 amino acids. Germline CDR1 reads MDHEN; CDR2 reads SYDVKM. V lost 4 bases and J 0 bases, leaving 13 bases between the germline ends. MiXCR, applied by TCRdb to the RT-PCR reads, yields one record per CDR3 protein. The sample records about 800,000 distinct CDR3 sequences, approximately 22% being singletons. The input for sequencing was PBMCs from blood, taken 5 days after vaccination. This chain joins TRBV28 and TRBJ2-4; no firm D call. The source is a man aged 45-65 years who received an inactivated influenza vaccine. CDR3 bases: TGTGCCAGCAGTTCGGTGTCTTGGCTAGCCAAAAACATTCAGTACTTC. Protein sequence: CASSSVSWLAKNIQYF.